A single sample gave rise to the 16 T cell receptor beta chains below, sequenced in a study of cytomegalovirus exposure and HLA in healthy donors. 13 Jbeta primers and 60 Vbeta primers were used for the PCR. Sequenced by immunoSEQ multiplex PCR; TCRdb stores in-frame clones only, minus some. This table has about 100,000 clones, 75% to 90% appearing once. Sequenced input: PBMCs. These receptors were collected from a man aged 25-40 years in good health and CMV-seronegative.

The rearrangement links TRBV7-6 to TRBJ1-1, with D uncertain. The germline CDR1 and CDR2 sequences are SGHVS and FNYEAQ. CDR3 length equals 14 residues. Trimming cost V 1 base and J 0 bases, with 6 bases left between them. The CDR3 is CASSLGGLNTEAFF. In DNA, the CDR3 is TGTGCCAGCAGCTTAGGCGGATTGAACACTGAAGCTTTCTTT.

This rearrangement joins TRBV30 to TRBJ1-6; 8 nucleotides align to TRBD1. CDR3 length: 15 amino acids. J was trimmed by 9 bases and V by 2 bases; bases with no gene match: 9. Germline assignment: CDR1 GTSNPN and CDR2 SVGIG (reference sequence). CDR3 sequence reads: CAWSSTDRESSPLHF. The CDR3 DNA reads as TGTGCCTGGAGTTCGACGGACAGGGAAAGTTCACCCCTCCACTTT.

The chain employs TRBV19 and TRBJ1-5; 12 bases match TRBD1. Germline V gene sequence: CDR1 LNHDA, CDR2 SQIVND (reference sequence). The CDR3 sequence is 17 residues long. With V trimmed by 6 bases and J by 2 bases, 8 bases remained unmatched. CDR3: CASSLGQGAVGNQPQHF. CDR3 DNA: TGTGCCAGTAGCCTGGGACAGGGGGCCGTCGGCAATCAGCCCCAGCATTTT.

The chain is built from TRBV30 and TRBJ2-7, with TRBD2 matching 13 bases. This CDR3 contains 13 residues. The J segment lost 7 bases and the V segment lost 4 bases, leaving 4 bases of the junction unmatched. Germline CDR1 GTSNPN, CDR2 SVGIG (reference sequence). CDR3 amino acids: CAWKLAGGREQYF. CDR3 DNA: TGTGCCTGGAAACTAGCGGGGGGGCGGGAGCAGTACTTC.

The V call is TRBV7-9, the J call TRBJ2-1; no definite D call. Germline-derived CDR1 and CDR2 are SEHNR and FQNEAQ (reference sequence). Trimming left V 1 base short and J 6 bases short, with 7 bases between. The CDR3 loop spans 13 amino acids. DNA of the CDR3: TGTGCCAGCAGCTTAGTCCCCGGCAATGAGCAGTTCTTC. Its translation is CASSLVPGNEQFF.

This chain joins TRBV27 and TRBJ2-3, with D perhaps matching TRBD1 (6 bases). The ends were cut back, 5 bases at V and 0 bases at J, with 24 bases in the middle. The CDR3 covers 19 residues. CDR1 and CDR2 (germline): MNHEY, SMNVEV (reference sequence). DNA for the CDR3: TGTGCCAGCAGTCGCTACAGGGCAGTTAATACCTTTAGCACAGATACGCAGTATTTT. It yields the protein CASSRYRAVNTFSTDTQYF.

CDR3 residues: CASSPPGVEQFF. For the CDR3, the DNA is TGTGCCAGCTCACCTCCAGGGGTTGAGCAGTTCTTC. The V and J genes are TRBV18 and TRBJ2-1, with TRBD1 as a possible D gene (6 bases). Between the trimmed V and J ends, which lost 3 bases and 9 bases, there was a span of 9 bases. Germline assignment: CDR1 KGHSH and CDR2 LQKENI. This CDR3 contains 12 residues.

The genes are TRBV6-5 and TRBJ2-7; D perhaps matches TRBD1 (5 bases). Germline lookup yields CDR1 MNHEY and CDR2 SVGAGI. Trimming took off 4 bases at V and 0 bases at J, with 13 bases between the two ends. The CDR3 runs to 15 residues. CDR3 loop: CASSSPGLASYEQYF. The CDR3 DNA reads TGTGCCAGCAGTTCTCCAGGGTTGGCCTCCTACGAGCAGTACTTC.

The V and J genes are TRBV5-1 and TRBJ2-7; 8 bases are shared with TRBD2. Germline V gene data show CDR1 as SGHRS and CDR2 as YFSETQ. This CDR3 has 13 residues. V lost 6 bases to trimming and J lost 6 bases; unmatched junction nucleotides: 8. The CDR3 sequence: CASTRGGQLEQYF. In DNA, the CDR3 is TGCGCCAGCACCCGGGGGGGGCAGCTCGAGCAGTACTTC.

J is TRBJ2-7 and V is TRBV6-5; 10 positions match TRBD2. Trimming at V came to 9 bases and at J to 4 bases, leaving 6 bases not matched to a gene. Germline V gives CDR1 MNHEY, CDR2 SVGAGI. The CDR3 has 13 amino acids. This CDR3 reads CASRPSGSYEQYF. The CDR3 DNA is TGTGCCAGTAGACCTAGCGGGAGTTACGAGCAGTACTTC.

The V gene is TRBV7-2, the J gene TRBJ2-7; unclear D gene. With 9 bases removed from V and 6 bases from J, the gap between germline ends came to 21 bases. Looked up from germline, CDR1 is SGHTA and CDR2 is FQGNSA. This CDR3 is 14 amino acids long. As DNA, the CDR3 is TGTGCCAGAAGAAGACCGGGTTGGGTCACCGAGCAGTACTTC. Amino acid sequence: CARRRPGWVTEQYF.

The chain links TRBV9 to TRBJ2-7, with unresolved D. The CDR3 is 15 residues long. V was pared by 0 bases and J by 3 bases, with 13 bases between. In germline, CDR1 is SGDLS, CDR2 YYNGEE. This CDR3 is CASSVASTESYEQYF. The CDR3 DNA sequence: TGTGCCAGCAGCGTAGCTTCAACAGAAAGCTACGAGCAGTACTTC.

The genes are TRBV6-5 and TRBJ1-2, with 8 bases identical to TRBD1. V gave up 5 bases and J gave up 3 bases; unmatched junction bases: 2. Looked up from germline, CDR1 is MNHEY and CDR2 is SVGAGI. The CDR3 is 13 residues long. CDR3 sequence: CASSQGADYGYTF. In nucleotides, the CDR3 is TGTGCCAGCAGTCAGGGGGCGGACTATGGCTACACCTTC.

Remarks on this clone: The same CDR3 can be traced to other DNA sequences in this sample. The rearrangement joins TRBV5-6 to TRBJ1-5, with D tentatively TRBD1 (5 bases). The CDR3 covers 16 residues. V shed 0 bases and J shed 1 base, with 11 bases lying between them. CDR1 is SGHDT and CDR2 is YYEEEE in the germline V gene. The CDR3 nucleotides are TGTGCCAGCAGCTTGGCCGGGGGTGGGAGCAATCAGCCCCAGCATTTT. Protein: CASSLAGGGSNQPQHF.

The rearrangement uses TRBV4-1 and TRBJ1-6; 7 nucleotides line up with TRBD1. The V and J ends lost 4 bases and 7 bases, in that order; junction bases with no gene match: 7. The germline CDR1 and CDR2 sequences are MGHRA and YSYEKL. The CDR3 runs 15 residues. CDR3 nucleotides: TGCGCCAGCAGCCCTTACAGGGGAAAAAATTCACCCCTCCACTTT. This sequence encodes CASSPYRGKNSPLHF.

The chain employs TRBV6-1 and TRBJ2-1; D may be TRBD1 (5 bases). The CDR3 has 14 residues. Per germline, CDR1 MNHNS and CDR2 SASEGT. V dropped 0 bases and J dropped 5 bases, with 8 bases sitting between them. The CDR3 coding sequence is TGTGCCAGCAGTGAAGCGCTCAGGGACAATGAGCAGTTCTTC. Translation gives CASSEALRDNEQFF.